Shown below are 14 T cell receptor beta chains from a single sample sequenced in a study of vaccination and CD4 T cells after COVID-19. Treatment noted: roughly 10-day PBMC culture with coronavirus spike peptide pools or control peptides (ViraFEST assay). Their recognized antigens are unknown. The Oncomine TCR Beta short-read assay was applied to DNA of cultured CD4+ T cells. In TCRdb, the PCR reads were re-called with MiXCR into one record per CDR3 protein. The table shows nearly 9,000 distinct CDR3 sequences, with 55% to 70% occurring only once. Specimen: CD4+ T cells from blood, cultured in vitro. The receptors here all came from a human donor who had recovered from COVID-19.

The chain combines TRBV12-3 or TRBV12-4 with TRBJ1-2, with a possible D match to TRBD1 (5 bases). CDR3 length equals 14 residues. Trimming cost V 5 bases and J 0 bases, with 10 bases left between them. CDR3 sequence reads: CASSPGMPNYGYTF. CDR3 bases: TGTGCCAGCAGTCCAGGGATGCCTAACTATGGCTACACCTTC.

The rearrangement links TRBV7-2 to TRBJ1-1; TRBD1 matches 8 bases. The CDR3 length is 13 residues. J gave up 7 bases and V 5 bases, and 6 bases lay outside the gene matches. In germline, CDR1 is SGHTA, CDR2 FQGNSA. The CDR3 coding sequence is TGTGCCAGCAGCCCCACAGGGGGGAGTGAAGCTTTCTTT. Encoded protein: CASSPTGGSEAFF.

The chain has TRBV7-2 and TRBJ2-1, with 11 positions matching TRBD1. The CDR3 spans 15 residues. CDR1 and CDR2 (germline): SGHTA, FQGNSA. V dropped 5 bases and J dropped 7; count of bases not matched to a gene: 7. CDR3 DNA sequence: TGTGCCAGCAGCCCATTCGGGACAGGGGGGAATGAGCAGTTCTTC. Translation: CASSPFGTGGNEQFF.

The table lists this clonotype with a few counts. J is TRBJ1-6 and V is TRBV6-1, with a possible D match to TRBD1 (5 bases). V was clipped by 5 bases and J by 7 bases, with 12 bases between them. Looked up from germline, CDR1 is MNHNS and CDR2 is SASEGT. The CDR3 loop spans 14 amino acids. DNA for the CDR3: TGTGCCAGCAGTCTTCAGGCAGGGAATTCACCCCTCCACTTT. Translated, it gives CASSLQAGNSPLHF.

The table lists this clonotype with a few counts. CDR3 in amino acids: CASSLGNRGQGYTF. In DNA, the CDR3 is TGTGCCAGCAGCTTGGGTAACAGGGGGCAAGGCTACACCTTC. The chain combines TRBV5-4 with TRBJ1-2; 9 bases map to TRBD1. The J segment lost 8 bases and the V segment lost 0 bases, leaving 5 bases of the junction unmatched. Germline CDR1 is SGHNT and CDR2 is YYREEE (reference sequence). The CDR3 sequence is 14 residues long.

This clonotype is termed medium-sized. This chain connects TRBV28 to TRBJ1-5; TRBD1 is a possible D gene (6 bases). This CDR3 comprises 14 residues. Germline values: CDR1 MDHEN, CDR2 SYDVKM. Trimming pared 5 bases from V and 5 bases from J, leaving 13 bases between. CDR3 sequence reads: CASSSQGLDQPQHF. The CDR3 nucleotides read TGTGCCAGCAGTAGTCAGGGGCTGGATCAGCCCCAGCATTTT.

This clonotype was seen a handful of times. The chain has TRBV10-3 and TRBJ2-6, with D perhaps matching TRBD1 or TRBD2 (5 bases each). Per the germline V gene, CDR1 is ENHRY and CDR2 is SYGVKD. V was cut by 3 bases and J by 5 bases, with 11 bases left in between. The CDR3 is 15 amino acids. The CDR3 here is CAISDGGTWANVLTF. CDR3 coding DNA: TGTGCCATCAGTGATGGGGGAACTTGGGCCAACGTCCTGACTTTC.

The rearrangement links TRBV19 to TRBJ2-3; tentatively, D is TRBD1 or TRBD2 (5 bases each). The V gene's germline CDR1 is LNHDA and CDR2 SQIVND (reference sequence). The ends were cut back, 6 bases at V and 7 bases at J, with 17 bases in the middle. The CDR3 loop spans 14 amino acids. CDR3 sequence reads: CASRPGTDLNTQYF. In DNA form, the CDR3 reads TGTGCCAGTAGACCCGGGACCGATTTAAATACGCAGTATTTT.

The chain joins TRBV5-4 to TRBJ2-3; 9 bases map to TRBD1. Per germline, CDR1 SGHNT and CDR2 YYREEE (reference sequence). The CDR3 length is 17 residues. V was clipped by 4 bases and J by 0 bases; unmatched bases: 9. Here the CDR3 reads CASSPRPGTGSTDTQYF. CDR3 DNA sequence: TGTGCCAGCAGCCCACGTCCCGGGACAGGGAGCACAGATACGCAGTATTTT.

This clonotype was counted a few times. This chain links TRBV6-1 with TRBJ1-6, with D possibly TRBD1 on 6 matching bases. V was clipped by 4 bases and J by 8 bases, with 12 bases between them. The CDR3 contains 14 residues. Germline CDR1 and CDR2: MNHNS and SASEGT. The CDR3 DNA sequence: TGTGCCAGCAGTGGAGGGGGTAAGGATTCACCCCTCCACTTT. Translated: CASSGGGKDSPLHF.

CDR3 nucleotide sequence: TGTGCCACCCGACCGGGACAGAACATGAACACTGAAGCTTTCTTT. It specifies CATRPGQNMNTEAFF. This sequence joins TRBV6-1 and TRBJ1-1; 7 bases match TRBD1. Germline CDR1 MNHNS, CDR2 SASEGT. This CDR3 is built from 15 residues. Trimming took 10 bases from V and 0 from J; bases not matched to a gene: 11.

This clonotype showed up just a few times. This chain links TRBV6-1 with TRBJ1-6; TRBD1 matches at 7 bases. Germline loops: CDR1 MNHNS, CDR2 SASEGT. Losses at the gene ends were 8 bases for V and 9 bases for J; bases not matched to a gene: 25. This CDR3 spans 19 amino acids. CDR3 residues: CASHTSRDRAFQGSSPLHF. DNA for the CDR3: TGTGCCAGCCACACTTCCCGCGACAGGGCTTTCCAAGGAAGTTCACCCCTCCACTTT.

This clonotype has more than one count but fewer than ten. The chain uses TRBV6-1 and TRBJ1-1; possibly TRBD1 for D (5 bases). This CDR3 contains 15 residues. V was pared by 10 bases and J by 0 bases, with 18 bases between. From germline, CDR1 is MNHNS and CDR2 SASEGT. CDR3 region: CATTSRGGMNTEAFF. CDR3 DNA: TGTGCCACGACTAGCCGGGGGGGGATGAACACTGAAGCTTTCTTT.

The rearrangement uses TRBV7-2 and TRBJ2-3; 14 nucleotides match TRBD2. Germline assignment: CDR1 SGHTA and CDR2 FQGNSA. The CDR3 length is 18 residues. Unmatched junction bases numbered 14, after V lost 3 bases and J lost 9 bases. The CDR3 nucleotides read TGTGCCAGCAGCTTTAGGACTAGCGGGGGGACGGGCCCCACCACGCAGTATTTT. Its translation is CASSFRTSGGTGPTTQYF. The full variable domain, rest sourced from reference TRBV7-2 and TRBJ2-3, is GAGVSQSPSNKVTEKGKDVELRCDPISGHTALYWYRQSLGQGLEFLIYFQGNSAPDKSGLPSDRFSAERTGGSVSTLTIQRTQQEDSAVYLCASSFRTSGGTGPTTQYFGPGTRLTVL.